This T cell receptor (beta chain) was documented in a study of OX40 agonist ivuxolimab in advanced cancers. Regarding the study in general: Ivuxolimab was an agonistic, fully human IgG2 monoclonal antibody directed against OX40 (CD134), a costimulatory receptor. Intravenous ivuxolimab was administered to patients every 2 weeks at six dose levels: 0.01, 0.1, 0.3, 1.5, 3 and 10 mg/kg. Among the roughly 52 dose-escalation patients, some 20 had hepatocellular carcinoma, some 15 melanoma, 9 renal cell carcinoma and 9 head and neck cancer. In the dose-escalation cohort, about four fifths of patients were male, and the mean age was 60 years with a range of about 20 to 80. Patients were allowed to have had prior anti-PD-1, anti-PD-L1 or anti-CTLA-4 therapy, and approximately 41% of the dose-escalation patients had previously received checkpoint inhibitors. Partial responses were achieved by three dose-escalation patients, of whom one had hepatocellular carcinoma and two had cutaneous melanoma. Peripheral TCRbeta sequencing aimed to test whether ivuxolimab altered TCR sequence diversity and caused clonal T-cell expansion. The paper reports the monotherapy dose-escalation portion (N of about 50 patients) of the phase I ivuxolimab trial.

Patients with autoimmune disease history or receiving systemic immunosuppression were excluded from the trial. In every dose cohort, peripheral blood was drawn for TCR sequencing at baseline, cycle 4 day 1, and cycle 7 day 1. The samples were drawn from a first-in-human, open-label, multicenter phase I dose-escalation trial of ivuxolimab. Adults with locally advanced or metastatic head and neck squamous cell, hepatocellular, melanoma or renal cell carcinoma were enrolled in the trial. Before TCR sequencing, CD4+ T cells and CD8+ T cells from peripheral blood were sorted into separate populations. As for this clone: Its antigen remains undetermined. One base away there is no much larger clone; base qualities are not given.

The paper's findings and limits, for the study overall: Clonal expansion of both CD4+ and CD8+ blood T cells was observed from baseline to week 6 at doses 0.1 to 3.0 mg/kg. Low levels of normalized T-cell clonal expansion were also shown by some nonresponding patients. Antigen specificity was not determined for the clonally expanded peripheral T cells. In the 0.1-3.0 mg/kg groups, partial responders had among the lowest normalized peripheral clonal expansion, particularly in CD8+ T cells. After ivuxolimab, CD8+ T cells had more expanded clones than CD4+ T cells on average.

To sequence the TCRbeta CDR3 region, genomic DNA was isolated from the sorted cells. The immunoSEQ Assay was used to sequence the TCRbeta CDR3 regions. This is the immuneACCESS table as TCRdb keeps it, with only in-frame sequences that have V and J called. A part of the clones is gone; compared with another copy, unresolved V genes explain less than half, and the rest is unexplained. Here the sample has over 65,000 clones; approximately 92% occur a single time. The ten top clones hold 0.5% to 0.6% of the sample. Ends trimmed: V by 5 bases, J by 3 bases; bases unmatched to a gene: 15. Per the germline V gene, ENHRY is the CDR1 and SYGVKD is the CDR2. The CDR3 measures 20 amino acids from cysteine to phenylalanine. Only CDR3 DNA is held: 60 bases, read in frame from base 1.

The V and J genes are TRBV10-3 and TRBJ2-2; 13 bases in between match TRBD2. This receptor was obtained from an adult with an advanced solid tumor such as melanoma, head and neck, liver or kidney cancer. The input for sequencing was CD4+ or CD8+ T cells sorted from blood, taken in a trial of the OX40 agonist ivuxolimab. The CDR3 amino acid sequence is: CAISPSGGLAGDGDTGELFF. The bases are TGTGCCATCAGTCCAAGCGGCGGACTAGCGGGAGATGGTGACACCGGGGAGCTGTTTTTT.